These 22 T cell receptor beta chains originate from one sample sequenced in a study of blood T cell repertoires in COVID-19. TCRdb's copy holds only in-frame clones and misses some; the assay was immunoSEQ multiplex PCR. This table holds roughly 250,000 clones, 65% to 90% found once. Sequencing was performed on peripheral blood. The receptors here all came from a woman aged 45 to 65 with acute or convalescent COVID-19.

The rearrangement uses TRBV9 and TRBJ2-2; TRBD2 might be the D (7 bases). Germline assignment: CDR1 SGDLS and CDR2 YYNGEE. The V end was cut by 4 bases, the J end by 1 base, with 20 bases between. This CDR3 region has 18 residues. CDR3 loop: CASSRNPSGQKNTGELFF. CDR3 DNA: TGTGCCAGCAGCAGAAACCCTAGCGGACAGAAGAACACCGGGGAGCTGTTTTTT.

The chain recombines TRBV3-1 (or the pseudogene TRBV3-2) with TRBJ1-3; maybe TRBD1 (5 bases). Germline V gene sequence: CDR1 LGHDT, CDR2 YNNKEL (reference sequence). This CDR3 comprises 14 residues. V was clipped by 3 bases and J by 8 bases, with 14 bases between them. CDR3 DNA: TGTGCCAGCAGCCACTGGGTCAGGGAGGACACCATATATTTT. Translating it yields CASSHWVREDTIYF.

This clone came up many times. The CDR3 loop reads CAWRGGYTEAFF. The CDR3, as DNA: TGTGCCTGGAGAGGAGGTTACACTGAAGCTTTCTTT. The chain links TRBV30 to TRBJ1-1; unclear D gene. V lost 3 bases, J lost 3 bases, and 8 bases lay in between. Germline CDR1 and CDR2: GTSNPN and SVGIG (reference sequence). CDR3 size: 12 residues.

This clone showed up just a few times. The chain has TRBV7-9 and TRBJ1-6; 8 bases map to TRBD1. Trimming at V came to 2 bases and at J to 4 bases, leaving 13 bases not matched to a gene. Per germline, CDR1 SEHNR and CDR2 FQNEAQ (reference sequence). The CDR3 length is 19 residues. CDR3: CASSLSGGDLLTYNSPLHF. In nucleotides, the CDR3 is TGTGCCAGCAGCTTATCAGGGGGCGACCTCTTAACTTATAATTCACCCCTCCACTTT.

The chain couples TRBV28 to TRBJ1-2; no definite D call. This CDR3 region has 10 residues. Germline V gene sequence: CDR1 MDHEN, CDR2 SYDVKM. Trimming removed 6 bases at V and 4 bases at J, with 3 bases between. The CDR3, as DNA: TGTGCCAGCAGCGGCTATGGCTACACCTTC. It specifies CASSGYGYTF.

This clone was observed once. J is TRBJ1-1 and V is TRBV19, with TRBD1 matching over 12 bases. This CDR3 comprises 17 residues. Germline V lookup: CDR1 LNHDA, CDR2 SQIVND (reference sequence). The ends lost 6 bases at V and 6 bases at J; junction bases unmatched: 14. CDR3 residues: CASRKTGTGGPLAEAFF. In nucleotides, the CDR3 is TGTGCCAGTAGAAAGACCGGGACAGGGGGCCCTTTGGCTGAAGCTTTCTTT.

The chain links TRBV28 to TRBJ2-7; weak D call: TRBD2 (6 bases). V was clipped by 5 bases and J by 3 bases, with 8 bases between them. This CDR3 has 12 amino acids. Germline lookup yields CDR1 MDHEN and CDR2 SYDVKM. CDR3 sequence reads: CASSRLGYEQYF. Here the CDR3 DNA reads TGTGCCAGCAGTCGACTAGGCTACGAGCAGTACTTC.

CDR3: CASSVQGSPTHEQYF. CDR3 DNA sequence: TGTGCCAGCAGCGTCCAGGGGTCCCCCACCCACGAGCAGTACTTC. The genes are TRBV7-9 and TRBJ2-7, with D possibly being TRBD1 (6 bases). The CDR3 runs 15 residues. The ends were cut back, 5 bases at V and 5 bases at J, with 19 bases in the middle. Looked up from germline, CDR1 is SEHNR and CDR2 is FQNEAQ (reference sequence).

V usage is TRBV5-1 and J usage is TRBJ1-6; the D gene is possibly TRBD1 (6 bases). V shed 0 bases and J shed 7 bases, with 11 bases lying between them. The CDR3 runs to 15 residues. CDR1 is SGHRS and CDR2 is YFSETQ in the germline V gene. Here the CDR3 DNA reads TGCGCCAGCAGCTTGGGGCAGGGGTGGAATTCACCCCTCCACTTT. It translates to CASSLGQGWNSPLHF.

J is TRBJ1-5 and V is TRBV7-9; TRBD1 matches 7 bases. The CDR3 extends over 14 amino acids. The germline gives CDR1 SEHNR, CDR2 FQNEAQ (reference sequence). The V segment lost 5 bases and the J segment 3 bases; nucleotides outside the gene matches: 4. The CDR3: CASSPDRYNQPQHF. The CDR3 nucleotides read TGTGCCAGCAGCCCGGACAGGTACAATCAGCCCCAGCATTTT.

This sequence joins TRBV14 and TRBJ2-5, with 9 bases matching TRBD2. There are 15 residues in the CDR3. In germline, CDR1 is SGHDN, CDR2 FVKESK. V was clipped by 4 bases and J by 5 bases; unmatched bases: 8. This CDR3 is CASSLQRGAGETQYF. The CDR3 DNA follows: TGTGCCAGCAGCCTTCAGCGGGGGGCCGGGGAGACCCAGTACTTC.

V is TRBV6-5 and J is TRBJ2-7; D may be TRBD1 (6 bases). Germline loops: CDR1 MNHEY, CDR2 SVGAGI. This CDR3 contains 15 residues. The ends were cut back, 2 bases at V and 5 bases at J, with 16 bases in the middle. DNA of the CDR3: TGTGCCAGCAGTTACCGGATCGAGACAGGCGACGAGCAGTACTTC. Translated, it gives CASSYRIETGDEQYF.

This sequence joins TRBV7-9 and TRBJ1-1; D possibly corresponds to TRBD1 (5 bases). Trimming stripped 5 bases from V and 1 base from J, with 17 bases between. Germline V gene lookup returns CDR1 SEHNR and CDR2 FQNEAQ (reference sequence). The CDR3 consists of 16 residues. The CDR3 coding sequence is TGTGCCAGCAGCCTCCCACGTGGCGGGGGGAACACTGAAGCTTTCTTT. Its translation: CASSLPRGGGNTEAFF.

The rearrangement links TRBV10-1 to TRBJ1-2; 8 bases match TRBD1. Looked up from germline, CDR1 is WNHNN and CDR2 is SYGVQD (reference sequence). V was clipped by 5 bases and J by 7 bases; unmatched bases: 6. This CDR3 is built from 13 residues. The CDR3 DNA reads as TGCGCCAGCAGTCTGGACAGGGATTTTGGCTACACCTTC. Translation: CASSLDRDFGYTF.

This clone was detected only a few times. The genes are TRBV30 and TRBJ1-2; no clear D gene. The V gene's germline CDR1 is GTSNPN and CDR2 SVGIG (reference sequence). Trimming stripped 1 base from V and 6 bases from J, with 15 bases between. This CDR3 has 14 amino acids. CDR3 sequence (DNA): TGTGCCTGGAGTGCGGCCCCGGGGAGCGATGGCTACACCTTC. It yields the protein CAWSAAPGSDGYTF.

The V call is TRBV7-2, the J call TRBJ1-1; D gene uncertain. CDR1 and CDR2 from the germline V gene are SGHTA and FQGNSA. The CDR3 has 13 residues. Trimming pared 2 bases from V and 1 base from J, leaving 5 bases between. CDR3 nucleotide sequence: TGTGCCAGCAGCTTATCAGAGAACACTGAAGCTTTCTTT. It specifies CASSLSENTEAFF.

The J gene is TRBJ2-7, the V gene TRBV28; maybe TRBD2 (6 bases). V lost 5 bases to trimming and J lost 7 bases, with 27 bases between them. The CDR3 covers 17 residues. Per germline, CDR1 MDHEN and CDR2 SYDVKM. The CDR3 loop reads CASSDTPLAGTSGEQYF. The CDR3 DNA is TGTGCCAGCAGTGACACTCCCCTGGCGGGGACCTCCGGTGAGCAGTACTTC.

J is TRBJ1-3 and V is TRBV24-1, with D unclear. V lost 5 bases, J lost 1 base, and 8 bases lay in between. Germline V lookup: CDR1 KGHDR, CDR2 SFDVKD. The CDR3 totals 14 residues. The CDR3 protein is CATSAPGSGNTIYF. CDR3 in DNA: TGTGCCACCAGTGCCCCGGGATCTGGAAACACCATATATTTT.

The genes are TRBV2 and TRBJ2-4; TRBD2 matches 7 bases. The germline V gene has CDR1 SNHLY and CDR2 FYNNEI. The CDR3 covers 15 residues. With V trimmed by 2 bases and J by 8 bases, 9 bases remained unmatched. The CDR3, as DNA: TGTGCCAGCAGTGAATGGGTCGGGGGGTTAGACATTCAGTACTTC. This sequence encodes CASSEWVGGLDIQYF.

The chain recombines TRBV28 with TRBJ2-1; TRBD2 matches at 7 bases. The germline V gene has CDR1 MDHEN and CDR2 SYDVKM. V lost 8 bases to trimming and J lost 9 bases; unmatched junction nucleotides: 13. CDR3 size: 14 residues. The CDR3: CASSPRDYSSEQFF. In nucleotides, the CDR3 is TGTGCCAGCTCTCCCCGGGACTACAGTAGTGAGCAGTTCTTC.

The rearrangement uses TRBV10-1 and TRBJ2-3, with 11 bases fitting TRBD2. Germline trimming cut 5 bases from V and 2 bases from J; bases unmatched to any gene: 6. The CDR3 is 16 amino acids. Germline values: CDR1 WNHNN, CDR2 SYGVQD (reference sequence). The CDR3 reads CASSSGLAGNTDTQYF. The CDR3 DNA reads TGCGCCAGCAGTTCCGGACTAGCGGGCAACACAGATACGCAGTATTTT.

The chain joins TRBV3-1 (or the pseudogene TRBV3-2) to TRBJ2-2, with 7 bases that match TRBD2. Germline CDR1 reads LGHDT; CDR2 reads YNNKEL (reference sequence). J lost 0 bases, V lost 1 base, and 5 bases had no gene match. The CDR3 is 17 residues long. The CDR3 DNA sequence: TGTGCCAGCAGCCAAGCGGGAGGAGTGGCGAACACCGGGGAGCTGTTTTTT. This codes for CASSQAGGVANTGELFF.